These T cell receptor beta chains were read from a single sample in a study of shared clonotypes between healthy human individuals. Assay used: immunoSEQ multiplex PCR; TCRdb lists only in-frame clones, some missing. The sample shows about 380,000 clones, 96% of them seen only once. The material sequenced was memory CD8+ T cells sorted from blood. The receptors come from a man in his thirties or forties in good health. Both conserved end residues are part of each CDR3. Each record gives: V gene, CDR3 length, clone size, J gene, D gene, CDR3 protein, CDR3 DNA. The D gene is left open where the match is weak. Clone size appears in some rows only: once, few, many, or a class for an expanded clone.

V gene: TRBV5-1; CDR3 length: 16; clone size: .; J gene: TRBJ1-6; D gene: .; CDR3 protein: CASSLEGSGGNSPLHF; CDR3 DNA: TGCGCCAGCAGCTTGGAGGGTTCCGGGGGTAATTCACCCCTCCACTTT
V gene: TRBV27; CDR3 length: 15; clone size: .; J gene: TRBJ2-1; D gene: .; CDR3 protein: CASSYPSRGNTEQFF; CDR3 DNA: TGTGCCAGCAGTTACCCGTCTAGGGGGAACACTGAGCAGTTCTTC
V gene: TRBV7-2; CDR3 length: 15; clone size: .; J gene: TRBJ2-6; D gene: .; CDR3 protein: CASSAYNSGANVLTF; CDR3 DNA: TGTGCCAGCAGCGCATACAACTCTGGGGCCAACGTCCTGACTTTC
V gene: TRBV28; CDR3 length: 14; clone size: .; J gene: TRBJ2-7; D gene: TRBD1; CDR3 protein: CASSIPPDRNEQYF; CDR3 DNA: TGTGCCAGCAGTATACCACCGGACAGGAACGAGCAGTACTTC
V gene: TRBV7-3; CDR3 length: 14; clone size: once; J gene: TRBJ2-2; D gene: .; CDR3 protein: CASSLGSPTGELFF; CDR3 DNA: TGTGCCAGCAGCCTAGGTAGCCCGACCGGGGAGCTGTTTTTT
V gene: TRBV6-5; CDR3 length: 15; clone size: .; J gene: TRBJ1-6; D gene: .; CDR3 protein: CASSYFGTDNSPLHF; CDR3 DNA: TGTGCCAGCAGTTACTTCGGGACGGATAATTCACCCCTCCACTTT
V gene: TRBV27; CDR3 length: 19; clone size: .; J gene: TRBJ1-4; D gene: .; CDR3 protein: CASSKGGPRDGATNEKLFF; CDR3 DNA: TGTGCCAGCAGCAAAGGGGGGCCTCGGGACGGAGCAACTAATGAAAAACTGTTTTTT
V gene: TRBV6-1; CDR3 length: 12; clone size: .; J gene: TRBJ1-1; D gene: .; CDR3 protein: CASSESYHEAFF; CDR3 DNA: TGTGCCAGCAGTGAATCCTACCATGAAGCTTTCTTT
V gene: TRBV7-8; CDR3 length: 16; clone size: .; J gene: TRBJ2-2; D gene: TRBD2; CDR3 protein: CASSFPSGRNTGELFF; CDR3 DNA: TGTGCCAGCAGCTTTCCTAGCGGGAGGAACACCGGGGAGCTGTTTTTT
V gene: TRBV20-1; CDR3 length: 11; clone size: .; J gene: TRBJ2-1; D gene: .; CDR3 protein: CSATSYNEQFF; CDR3 DNA: TGCAGTGCGACTAGCTACAATGAGCAGTTCTTC
V gene: TRBV20-1; CDR3 length: 11; clone size: .; J gene: TRBJ2-7; D gene: .; CDR3 protein: CSASLYDEQYF; CDR3 DNA: TGCAGTGCTAGCCTCTACGACGAGCAGTACTTC
V gene: TRBV19; CDR3 length: 14; clone size: .; J gene: TRBJ2-1; D gene: TRBD2; CDR3 protein: CASNRTSLYNEQFF; CDR3 DNA: TGTGCCAGCAATCGGACTAGCTTGTACAATGAGCAGTTCTTC
V gene: TRBV27; CDR3 length: 16; clone size: .; J gene: TRBJ2-7; D gene: .; CDR3 protein: CASSLKRQSFSYEQYF; CDR3 DNA: TGTGCCAGCAGTTTAAAGCGACAGTCCTTCTCCTACGAGCAGTACTTC
V gene: TRBV28; CDR3 length: 16; clone size: .; J gene: TRBJ2-1; D gene: .; CDR3 protein: CASSFGLQRRNNEQFF; CDR3 DNA: TGTGCCAGCAGTTTTGGGCTCCAGCGGAGGAACAATGAGCAGTTCTTC
V gene: TRBV6-1; CDR3 length: 12; clone size: .; J gene: TRBJ2-7; D gene: .; CDR3 protein: CASSEKVYEQYF; CDR3 DNA: TGTGCCAGCAGTGAAAAAGTCTACGAGCAGTACTTC
V gene: TRBV28; CDR3 length: 12; clone size: .; J gene: TRBJ2-5; D gene: .; CDR3 protein: CASSLQGMTQYF; CDR3 DNA: TGTGCCAGCAGTTTACAGGGAATGACCCAGTACTTC
V gene: TRBV6-5; CDR3 length: 13; clone size: .; J gene: TRBJ1-2; D gene: .; CDR3 protein: CASSYQGSYGYTF; CDR3 DNA: TGTGCCAGCAGTTACCAGGGGTCCTATGGCTACACCTTC
V gene: TRBV28; CDR3 length: 15; clone size: .; J gene: TRBJ2-1; D gene: TRBD2; CDR3 protein: CASSLSAGVKNEQFF; CDR3 DNA: TGTGCCAGCAGTCTCTCGGCGGGAGTCAAGAATGAGCAGTTCTTC
V gene: TRBV6-1; CDR3 length: 15; clone size: .; J gene: TRBJ1-2; D gene: .; CDR3 protein: CASSEYLAANYGYTF; CDR3 DNA: TGTGCCAGCAGTGAATATTTGGCGGCTAACTATGGCTACACCTTC
V gene: TRBV7-9; CDR3 length: 15; clone size: .; J gene: TRBJ1-4; D gene: .; CDR3 protein: CASSLDRATNEKLFF; CDR3 DNA: TGTGCCAGCAGCTTAGACAGAGCAACTAATGAAAAACTGTTTTTT
V gene: TRBV5-4; CDR3 length: 14; clone size: .; J gene: TRBJ2-5; D gene: TRBD1; CDR3 protein: CASSPGQGYETQYF; CDR3 DNA: TGTGCCAGCAGCCCGGGACAGGGTTATGAGACCCAGTACTTC
V gene: TRBV7-8; CDR3 length: 18; clone size: .; J gene: TRBJ2-1; D gene: TRBD1; CDR3 protein: CASSLGDISGTGIDEQFF; CDR3 DNA: TGTGCCAGCAGCTTAGGAGACATATCCGGGACAGGGATTGATGAGCAGTTCTTC
V gene: TRBV6-6; CDR3 length: 16; clone size: .; J gene: TRBJ2-2; D gene: .; CDR3 protein: CASSYLRGSNTGELFF; CDR3 DNA: TGTGCCAGCAGTTACTTGCGGGGCAGCAACACCGGGGAGCTGTTTTTT
V gene: TRBV27; CDR3 length: 17; clone size: .; J gene: TRBJ2-1; D gene: TRBD2; CDR3 protein: CASSLLTSGSPNNEQFF; CDR3 DNA: TGTGCCAGCAGTTTGTTGACTAGCGGGAGCCCCAACAATGAGCAGTTCTTC
V gene: TRBV7-2; CDR3 length: 13; clone size: .; J gene: TRBJ2-5; D gene: .; CDR3 protein: CASSLVREETQYF; CDR3 DNA: TGTGCCAGCAGCTTAGTCAGGGAGGAGACCCAGTACTTC
V gene: TRBV6-4; CDR3 length: 13; clone size: .; J gene: TRBJ1-1; D gene: .; CDR3 protein: CASSDSRNTEAFF; CDR3 DNA: TGTGCCAGCAGTGACTCGAGGAACACTGAAGCTTTCTTT
V gene: TRBV2; CDR3 length: 13; clone size: .; J gene: TRBJ2-5; D gene: .; CDR3 protein: CASSGDTQETQYF; CDR3 DNA: TGTGCCAGCAGTGGGGACACCCAAGAGACCCAGTACTTC
V gene: TRBV7-9; CDR3 length: 14; clone size: .; J gene: TRBJ1-5; D gene: TRBD1; CDR3 protein: CASSLGQGNQPQHF; CDR3 DNA: TGTGCCAGCAGCTTAGGACAGGGTAATCAGCCCCAGCATTTT
V gene: TRBV7-3; CDR3 length: 13; clone size: .; J gene: TRBJ2-7; D gene: .; CDR3 protein: CASSFGSGYEQYF; CDR3 DNA: TGTGCCAGCAGCTTCGGTAGCGGATACGAGCAGTACTTC
V gene: TRBV5-1; CDR3 length: 15; clone size: .; J gene: TRBJ2-7; D gene: .; CDR3 protein: CASSLAGPLPYEQYF; CDR3 DNA: TGCGCCAGCAGCTTGGCAGGGCCTCTACCCTACGAGCAGTACTTC
V gene: TRBV11-2; CDR3 length: 17; clone size: once; J gene: TRBJ2-5; D gene: .; CDR3 protein: CASSEASVDYSRETQYF; CDR3 DNA: TGTGCCAGCAGCGAAGCCTCCGTCGACTATTCTCGCGAGACCCAGTACTTC
V gene: TRBV2; CDR3 length: 15; clone size: .; J gene: TRBJ1-3; D gene: .; CDR3 protein: CASSEADGSGNTIYF; CDR3 DNA: TGTGCCAGCAGTGAAGCCGACGGCTCTGGAAACACCATATATTTT
V gene: TRBV19; CDR3 length: 14; clone size: .; J gene: TRBJ2-7; D gene: TRBD2; CDR3 protein: CASSIGLASYEQYF; CDR3 DNA: TGTGCCAGTAGTATCGGACTAGCGTCCTACGAGCAGTACTTC
V gene: TRBV7-9; CDR3 length: 12; clone size: .; J gene: TRBJ2-7; D gene: .; CDR3 protein: CASSLGGREQYF; CDR3 DNA: TGTGCCAGCAGCTTAGGAGGACGCGAGCAGTACTTC
V gene: TRBV5-6; CDR3 length: 12; clone size: .; J gene: TRBJ2-1; D gene: .; CDR3 protein: CASSLYRNEQFF; CDR3 DNA: TGTGCCAGCAGCTTGTACAGAAATGAGCAGTTCTTC
V gene: TRBV29-1; CDR3 length: 15; clone size: .; J gene: TRBJ1-2; D gene: .; CDR3 protein: CSVEERAGATYGYTF; CDR3 DNA: TGCAGCGTTGAAGAACGGGCAGGGGCTACCTATGGCTACACCTTC
V gene: TRBV30; CDR3 length: 13; clone size: .; J gene: TRBJ2-7; D gene: TRBD1; CDR3 protein: CAWRRDRFYEQYF; CDR3 DNA: TGTGCCTGGAGAAGGGACAGGTTCTACGAGCAGTACTTC
V gene: TRBV29-1; CDR3 length: 15; clone size: .; J gene: TRBJ2-5; D gene: TRBD2; CDR3 protein: CSTYHGEGIQETQYF; CDR3 DNA: TGCAGCACCTACCACGGGGAGGGGATTCAAGAGACCCAGTACTTC
V gene: TRBV19; CDR3 length: 15; clone size: .; J gene: TRBJ2-7; D gene: TRBD1; CDR3 protein: CASSMPGQGDYEQYF; CDR3 DNA: TGTGCCAGTAGTATGCCGGGACAGGGGGATTACGAGCAGTACTTC
V gene: TRBV30; CDR3 length: 15; clone size: .; J gene: TRBJ2-2; D gene: TRBD1; CDR3 protein: CACSPPGQGNGELFF; CDR3 DNA: TGTGCCTGCTCCCCTCCCGGACAGGGGAACGGGGAGCTGTTTTTT
V gene: TRBV14; CDR3 length: 11; clone size: .; J gene: TRBJ2-5; D gene: .; CDR3 protein: CASSRTATQYF; CDR3 DNA: TGTGCCAGCAGCCGGACAGCGACCCAGTACTTC
V gene: TRBV5-4; CDR3 length: 15; clone size: .; J gene: TRBJ2-1; D gene: TRBD2; CDR3 protein: CASSFLAGGPNEQFF; CDR3 DNA: TGTGCCAGCAGCTTCCTAGCGGGAGGGCCAAATGAGCAGTTCTTC
V gene: TRBV14; CDR3 length: 15; clone size: .; J gene: TRBJ2-2; D gene: TRBD2; CDR3 protein: CASSTRTSVTGELFF; CDR3 DNA: TGTGCCAGCAGCACCAGGACTAGCGTGACCGGGGAGCTGTTTTTT
V gene: TRBV19; CDR3 length: 16; clone size: .; J gene: TRBJ2-6; D gene: .; CDR3 protein: CASSIVRGSGANVLTF; CDR3 DNA: TGTGCCAGTAGTATAGTTCGGGGTTCTGGGGCCAACGTCCTGACTTTC
V gene: TRBV6-5; CDR3 length: 15; clone size: .; J gene: TRBJ2-7; D gene: TRBD2; CDR3 protein: CASSYSSGGPWSQYF; CDR3 DNA: TGTGCCAGCAGTTACTCTTCGGGGGGACCGTGGTCCCAGTACTTC
V gene: TRBV28; CDR3 length: 11; clone size: .; J gene: TRBJ2-7; D gene: TRBD1; CDR3 protein: CAAGTAYEQYF; CDR3 DNA: TGTGCCGCAGGGACAGCCTACGAGCAGTACTTC
V gene: TRBV5-4; CDR3 length: 13; clone size: .; J gene: TRBJ1-5; D gene: .; CDR3 protein: CASSLDIGQPQHF; CDR3 DNA: TGTGCCAGCAGCTTGGACATTGGTCAGCCCCAGCATTTT
V gene: TRBV10-3; CDR3 length: 16; clone size: once; J gene: TRBJ2-2; D gene: .; CDR3 protein: CAISGGLDSNTGELFF; CDR3 DNA: TGTGCCATCAGTGGGGGGCTAGATTCGAACACCGGGGAGCTGTTTTTT
V gene: TRBV28; CDR3 length: 16; clone size: .; J gene: TRBJ1-5; D gene: .; CDR3 protein: CASSRKGIWGNQPQHF; CDR3 DNA: TGTGCCAGCAGCCGGAAGGGGATATGGGGCAATCAGCCCCAGCATTTT
V gene: TRBV14; CDR3 length: 15; clone size: once; J gene: TRBJ2-7; D gene: TRBD2; CDR3 protein: CASSSGTSAFWEQYF; CDR3 DNA: TGTGCCAGCAGCTCCGGGACTAGCGCGTTCTGGGAGCAGTACTTC